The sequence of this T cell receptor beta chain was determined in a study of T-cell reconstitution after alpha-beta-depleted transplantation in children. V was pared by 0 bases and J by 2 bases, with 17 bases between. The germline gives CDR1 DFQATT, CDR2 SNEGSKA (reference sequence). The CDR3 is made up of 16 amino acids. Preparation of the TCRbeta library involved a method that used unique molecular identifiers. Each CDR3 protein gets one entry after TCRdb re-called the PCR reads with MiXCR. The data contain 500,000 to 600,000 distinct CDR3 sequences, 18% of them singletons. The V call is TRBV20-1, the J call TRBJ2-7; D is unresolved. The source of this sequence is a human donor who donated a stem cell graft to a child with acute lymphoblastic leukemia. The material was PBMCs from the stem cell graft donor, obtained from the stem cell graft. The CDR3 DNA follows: TGCAGTGCTAGAGATCTCTATGACGGAAAAACCTACGAGCAGTACTTC. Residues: CSARDLYDGKTYEQYF.